This entry is about one T cell receptor (beta chain). This sample was included in a study of blood T cell repertoires in COVID-19. Germline CDR1 reads SQVTM; CDR2 reads ANQGSEA. The CDR3 contains 12 residues. The J segment lost 4 bases and the V segment lost 3 bases, leaving 3 bases of the junction unmatched. Per the original methods: From reference gene primer amplification, estimates of nucleated cell counts were derived. Sequencing used immunoSEQ multiplex PCR; TCRdb keeps in-frame clones, though not all of them. V and J calls and clone size follow that table, whereas D and trimming were derived from the DNA. Of approximately 290,000 clones listed, roughly 80% are singletons.

The V gene is TRBV29-1, the J gene TRBJ2-7; 7 positions agree with TRBD1. Sample: peripheral blood. The TCR originated in a person between 65 and 79 years old with COVID-19, enrolled during active disease. DNA for the CDR3: TGCAGCGTTGACGGCAGGGGGTACGAGCAGTACTTC. Its translation: CSVDGRGYEQYF.